This T cell receptor (beta chain) was captured in a study of early T cells in non-severe SARS-CoV-2 infection. Study overall: Alpha and beta chains were unpaired, from unsorted whole-blood bulk RNA.

Individually, cDNA molecules had unique molecular identifiers attached to them. TCRdb re-called the 5' RACE reads with MiXCR, one entry per CDR3 protein. The table records around 60,000 distinct CDR3 sequences, 13% of them present only once. This clonotype was recorded at least ten times. Antigen specificity is unknown. CDR1 and CDR2 from the germline V gene are MDHEN and SYDVKM. The CDR3 spans 16 residues. V lost 5 bases to trimming and J lost 5 bases, with 21 bases between them. Study-level results: CD4 and private specificities were missed by VDJdb matching, which favored anti-spike CD8 responses.

V is TRBV28 and J is TRBJ2-5; D perhaps matches TRBD2 (7 bases). The TCR originated in an adult who was a healthcare worker with PCR-confirmed SARS-CoV-2 infection or an uninfected control (not recorded which). The specimen was whole blood. The CDR3 DNA reads as TGTGCCAGCAGTAACGGGGCGTCGGCGGGGGCGGAGACCCAGTACTTC. It encodes CASSNGASAGAETQYF. Filled out from reference TRBV28 and TRBJ2-5, the complete variable domain reads DVKVTQSSRYLVKRTGEKVFLECVQDMDHENMFWYRQDPGLGLRLIYFSYDVKMKEKGDIPEGYSVSREKKERFSLILESASTNQTSMYLCASSNGASAGAETQYFGPGTRLLVL.